This T cell receptor (beta chain) originates from a study of Ad26.COV2.S vaccination and SARS-CoV-2 variants. General observations from the study: Measurements of TCR breadth and depth may have given underestimates of the total T cell responses. Spike-specific TCR breadth was greater in vaccine than placebo recipients. A substantial breadth of spike-specific CD8+ and CD4+ T cell responses after vaccination has been reported.

Documented treatment: some 19 received Ad26.COV2.S at low or high dose, single or two shots; 5 received placebo; per-sample allocation not given. Day 63 after the first vaccine or placebo injection was the time point for sampling. Sequencing used immunoSEQ multiplex PCR; TCRdb keeps in-frame clones, though not all of them. The sample carries approximately 300,000 clones, 86% recorded once. Turning to this clone: Its antigen remains unidentified.

The CDR3 runs 14 residues. Germline lookup yields CDR1 SNHLY and CDR2 FYNNEI. The ends lost 5 bases at V and 5 bases at J; junction bases unmatched: 2. This clonotype originated in a person aged 18-65 years who received the Ad26.COV2.S COVID-19 vaccine or a placebo. The J gene is TRBJ1-4, the V gene TRBV2, with 10 bases fitting TRBD1. Sequencing was performed on peripheral blood, taken in a trial of Ad26.COV2.S vaccine versus placebo. The CDR3 region is CASSWTGGNEKLFF. The CDR3, as DNA: TGTGCCAGCAGTTGGACAGGGGGAAATGAAAAACTGTTTTTT.